Listed below are T cell receptor beta chains from one sample, sequenced in a study of blood T cell repertoires in COVID-19. Here immunoSEQ multiplex PCR was the method, and the copy in TCRdb shows in-frame clones only, minus some. The sample has 210,000 or so clones; around 87% are singletons. Sequencing was carried out using peripheral blood. All receptors come from a man in his fifties with acute or convalescent COVID-19. CDR3s include the opening cysteine and the closing phenylalanine or tryptophan.

v_call,j_call,cdr3_aa
TRBV6-5,TRBJ2-7,CASSRSDGAYEQYF
TRBV6-2/TRBV6-3,TRBJ1-1,CASSTGNTEAFF
TRBV7-2,TRBJ1-2,CASSLDTGAGYGYTF
TRBV6-1,TRBJ2-1,CASSVAGLAGREQFF
TRBV24-1,TRBJ2-2,CATSDLGRGISDTGELFF
TRBV4-1,TRBJ1-6,CASSPPGGGSPLHF
TRBV3-1/TRBV3-2,TRBJ2-5,CASSRTGVQETQYF
TRBV3-1/TRBV3-2,TRBJ1-1,CASSHTTGGTEAFF
TRBV29-1,TRBJ2-6,CSVVRSGANVLTF
TRBV28,TRBJ2-1,CASSPARAETVKYNEQFF
TRBV27,TRBJ2-3,CASSLPGLAGADTQYF
TRBV7-2,TRBJ1-1,CASSLEGQGYDTEAFF
TRBV12-3/TRBV12-4,TRBJ1-1,CASSSGVHEAFF
TRBV19,TRBJ2-2,CASTRTGAYTGELFF
TRBV19,TRBJ2-5,CASSISPSGSPQETQYF
TRBV7-8,TRBJ2-4,CASSLRGWENIQYF
TRBV9,TRBJ1-1,CASSLMGGGYTEAFF
TRBV30,TRBJ2-3,CAWGTSDTQYF
TRBV19,TRBJ1-2,CASLDRAGYGYTF
TRBV27,TRBJ2-7,CASSLGGIGLAGTSSYEQYF
TRBV10-1,TRBJ2-2,CATPPAGGFVGELFF
TRBV6-4,TRBJ2-1,CASSPSGDYNEQFF
TRBV6-6,TRBJ2-5,CASSSRLAGGETQYF
TRBV6-2/TRBV6-3,TRBJ2-2,CASSRGQVVSGELFF
TRBV6-5,TRBJ1-1,CASSSYMNTEAFF
TRBV6-1,TRBJ1-5,CASTGQGKNQPQHF
TRBV5-6,TRBJ2-5,CASTLTGVETQYF
TRBV7-2,TRBJ1-2,CASSLGQGEYYGYTF
TRBV7-9,TRBJ1-1,CASSNRSGNTEAFF
TRBV11-2,TRBJ2-1,CASSFLVGSDSQFF
TRBV9,TRBJ1-1,CASSVGVAGAGGTEAFF
TRBV24-1,TRBJ2-7,CATSGDLYEQYF
TRBV28,TRBJ2-1,CASSLELVLNEQFF
TRBV10-2,TRBJ2-7,CASSEYMVWGGEQYF